Listed below are T cell receptor beta chains from one sample, sequenced in a study of vaccination effects on CD4 cells after COVID-19. This table comes from immunoSEQ multiplex PCR, and its TCRdb copy is limited to in-frame clones, with some not included. The top ten hold roughly a sixth of the sample, which has some 29,000 clones, 74% seen once. Their cognate antigens are unknown. The sample was CD4+ T cells from PBMCs cultured with HCoV-OC43 spike peptides, taken after COVID-19 vaccination. These receptor sequences come from a human donor who received a COVID-19 vaccine. Each CDR3 is given with its conserved first and last residue. A D gene is named only where the DNA matches it firmly. Clone size is shown for a subset of rows, as once, few, many or a class of expanded clone.

V gene: TRBV6-4
J gene: TRBJ2-4
D gene: .
clone size: .
CDR3 protein: CASTDLRRRAKNIQYF
CDR3 DNA: TGTGCCAGCACCGACCTTCGGAGACGGGCCAAAAACATTCAGTACTTC

V gene: TRBV7-9
J gene: TRBJ2-7
D gene: TRBD2
clone size: .
CDR3 protein: CASRWTSWSEQYF
CDR3 DNA: TGTGCCAGCAGGTGGACTAGTTGGTCCGAGCAGTACTTC

V gene: TRBV12-5
J gene: TRBJ2-5
D gene: .
clone size: .
CDR3 protein: CATGRGTAQETQYF
CDR3 DNA: TGTGCTACCGGCCGTGGTACTGCTCAAGAGACCCAGTACTTC

V gene: TRBV3-1/TRBV3-2
J gene: TRBJ2-3
D gene: .
clone size: once
CDR3 protein: CASSQEASLTQYF
CDR3 DNA: TGTGCCAGCAGCCAAGAGGCCAGCCTAACGCAGTATTTT

V gene: TRBV6-5
J gene: TRBJ2-7
D gene: .
clone size: .
CDR3 protein: CASFSARHYEQYF
CDR3 DNA: TGTGCCAGCTTTTCGGCTCGACACTACGAGCAGTACTTC

V gene: TRBV19
J gene: TRBJ2-4
D gene: TRBD1
clone size: .
CDR3 protein: CASSMDRGNIQYF
CDR3 DNA: TGTGCCAGTAGTATGGACAGGGGAAACATTCAGTACTTC

V gene: TRBV12-5
J gene: TRBJ1-5
D gene: .
clone size: few
CDR3 protein: CASGLRPGSVSGPQHF
CDR3 DNA: TGTGCTAGTGGTTTGAGGCCAGGGTCGGTTTCTGGGCCCCAGCATTTT

V gene: TRBV18
J gene: TRBJ1-1
D gene: .
clone size: .
CDR3 protein: CASSPQVQGGNTEAFF
CDR3 DNA: TGTGCCAGCTCCCCACAGGTTCAAGGAGGGAACACTGAAGCTTTCTTT

V gene: TRBV2
J gene: TRBJ1-4
D gene: TRBD1
clone size: .
CDR3 protein: CASRFPRDRSRNEKLFF
CDR3 DNA: TGTGCCAGCAGATTTCCCCGGGACAGGAGTCGTAATGAAAAACTGTTTTTT

V gene: TRBV7-8
J gene: TRBJ1-5
D gene: .
clone size: .
CDR3 protein: CASSPEGSQPQHF
CDR3 DNA: TGTGCCAGCAGCCCCGAGGGGAGTCAGCCCCAGCATTTT

V gene: TRBV7-9
J gene: TRBJ1-6
D gene: .
clone size: few
CDR3 protein: CASSTGDYNSPLHF
CDR3 DNA: TGTGCCAGCAGCACCGGGGACTATAATTCACCCCTCCACTTT

V gene: TRBV7-2
J gene: TRBJ1-5
D gene: .
clone size: .
CDR3 protein: CASSLLGLGQPQHF
CDR3 DNA: TGTGCCAGCAGCCTTCTAGGTTTAGGTCAGCCCCAGCATTTT

V gene: TRBV5-6
J gene: TRBJ1-2
D gene: .
clone size: .
CDR3 protein: CASSLQGRGYTF
CDR3 DNA: TGTGCCAGCAGCTTACAGGGTAGAGGCTACACCTTC

V gene: TRBV18
J gene: TRBJ1-2
D gene: .
clone size: .
CDR3 protein: CASSPPVRGYTF
CDR3 DNA: TGTGCCAGCTCACCACCGGTCCGCGGCTACACCTTC

V gene: TRBV5-6
J gene: TRBJ2-1
D gene: .
clone size: .
CDR3 protein: CASSLGVGQAISEQFF
CDR3 DNA: TGTGCCAGCAGCTTGGGCGTCGGGCAGGCCATCTCTGAGCAGTTCTTC

V gene: TRBV5-1
J gene: TRBJ1-1
D gene: .
clone size: few
CDR3 protein: CASNKQGWGNTEAFF
CDR3 DNA: TGCGCCAGCAACAAACAGGGCTGGGGGAACACTGAAGCTTTCTTT

V gene: TRBV12-5
J gene: TRBJ2-3
D gene: .
clone size: .
CDR3 protein: CAPRLDGGTDTQYF
CDR3 DNA: TGTGCGCCGAGACTAGATGGGGGCACAGATACGCAGTATTTT

V gene: TRBV10-3
J gene: TRBJ1-1
D gene: TRBD1
clone size: medium-sized
CDR3 protein: CAISDSGTVNTEAFF
CDR3 DNA: TGTGCCATCAGTGATTCCGGGACAGTAAACACTGAAGCTTTCTTT

V gene: TRBV3-1/TRBV3-2
J gene: TRBJ2-1
D gene: TRBD1
clone size: .
CDR3 protein: CASSPAGGPENEQFF
CDR3 DNA: TGTGCCAGCAGCCCCGCAGGGGGTCCGGAAAATGAGCAGTTCTTC

V gene: TRBV27
J gene: TRBJ2-1
D gene: .
clone size: .
CDR3 protein: CASSFWSQGGNEQFF
CDR3 DNA: TGTGCCAGCAGTTTTTGGAGTCAGGGGGGGAATGAGCAGTTCTTC

V gene: TRBV27
J gene: TRBJ2-1
D gene: .
clone size: .
CDR3 protein: CASSLKSASQVEFF
CDR3 DNA: TGTGCCAGCAGTTTAAAGTCGGCATCTCAGGTTGAGTTCTTC

V gene: TRBV6-6
J gene: TRBJ2-7
D gene: .
clone size: .
CDR3 protein: CASSYRPTYEQYF
CDR3 DNA: TGTGCCAGCAGTTACAGGCCAACCTACGAGCAGTACTTC

V gene: TRBV19
J gene: TRBJ1-2
D gene: .
clone size: .
CDR3 protein: CASKIRDYGYTF
CDR3 DNA: TGTGCCAGTAAAATAAGGGACTATGGCTACACCTTC

V gene: TRBV11-2
J gene: TRBJ2-7
D gene: .
clone size: .
CDR3 protein: CASSPLSAKSYEQYF
CDR3 DNA: TGTGCCAGCAGCCCTCTAAGCGCCAAGTCCTACGAGCAGTACTTC

V gene: TRBV6-4
J gene: TRBJ2-1
D gene: TRBD2
clone size: .
CDR3 protein: CASSTHGLAGGEQFF
CDR3 DNA: TGTGCCAGCAGTACCCACGGACTAGCGGGAGGGGAGCAGTTCTTC

V gene: TRBV2
J gene: TRBJ1-2
D gene: .
clone size: .
CDR3 protein: CASIREGANMDYGYTF
CDR3 DNA: TGTGCCAGCATCAGGGAAGGGGCCAACATGGACTATGGCTACACCTTC

V gene: TRBV2
J gene: TRBJ2-1
D gene: .
clone size: .
CDR3 protein: CASSVLQGAYNEQFF
CDR3 DNA: TGTGCCAGCAGTGTATTACAGGGTGCCTACAATGAGCAGTTCTTC

V gene: TRBV1
J gene: TRBJ2-7
D gene: .
clone size: .
CDR3 protein: CTSSLFSTPRVPSSYEQYF
CDR3 DNA: TGCACCAGCAGCCTTTTCTCAACTCCCAGGGTGCCCAGCTCCTACGAGCAGTACTTC

V gene: TRBV9
J gene: TRBJ1-4
D gene: .
clone size: .
CDR3 protein: CASSFGDNRNEKLFF
CDR3 DNA: TGTGCCAGCAGCTTTGGAGACAATCGAAATGAAAAACTGTTTTTT

V gene: TRBV7-9
J gene: TRBJ2-7
D gene: .
clone size: .
CDR3 protein: CASSLGGISYEQYF
CDR3 DNA: TGTGCCAGCAGCTTAGGAGGAATCTCCTACGAGCAGTACTTC

V gene: TRBV9
J gene: TRBJ1-3
D gene: .
clone size: .
CDR3 protein: CASSVGSTAGNTIYF
CDR3 DNA: TGTGCCAGCAGCGTAGGGAGCACAGCTGGAAACACCATATATTTT

V gene: TRBV2
J gene: TRBJ2-1
D gene: TRBD2
clone size: few
CDR3 protein: CASSEGTSGAQFF
CDR3 DNA: TGTGCCAGCAGTGAAGGGACTAGCGGGGCTCAGTTCTTC

V gene: TRBV5-1
J gene: TRBJ2-2
D gene: .
clone size: .
CDR3 protein: CASSPGARGAGELFF
CDR3 DNA: TGCGCCAGCAGCCCGGGCGCGCGTGGGGCCGGGGAGCTGTTTTTT

V gene: TRBV6-4
J gene: TRBJ2-1
D gene: TRBD2
clone size: .
CDR3 protein: CASSAGTSGDNEQFF
CDR3 DNA: TGTGCCAGCAGTGCCGGGACTAGCGGGGACAATGAGCAGTTCTTC

V gene: TRBV29-1
J gene: TRBJ2-2
D gene: TRBD2
clone size: .
CDR3 protein: CSVGVLLAGGPTGELFF
CDR3 DNA: TGCAGCGTTGGAGTTTTACTAGCGGGGGGGCCTACCGGGGAGCTGTTTTTT

V gene: TRBV6-5
J gene: TRBJ1-2
D gene: .
clone size: once
CDR3 protein: CASSYSIPEGYGYTF
CDR3 DNA: TGTGCCAGCAGTTACTCGATTCCGGAAGGGTATGGCTACACCTTC

V gene: TRBV7-9
J gene: TRBJ2-7
D gene: .
clone size: .
CDR3 protein: CASSLEISYEQYF
CDR3 DNA: TGTGCCAGCAGCTTAGAGATCTCCTACGAGCAGTACTTC

V gene: TRBV11-2
J gene: TRBJ1-3
D gene: TRBD1
clone size: .
CDR3 protein: CASSFWTGGNSGNTIYF
CDR3 DNA: TGTGCCAGCAGCTTCTGGACAGGGGGAAACTCTGGAAACACCATATATTTT

V gene: TRBV18
J gene: TRBJ2-2
D gene: TRBD2
clone size: .
CDR3 protein: CASSGGRAHTGELFF
CDR3 DNA: TGTGCCAGCTCAGGCGGGAGGGCCCACACCGGGGAGCTGTTTTTT

V gene: TRBV7-6
J gene: TRBJ2-2
D gene: TRBD2
clone size: few
CDR3 protein: CASSLVGTSGGLLTGELFF
CDR3 DNA: TGTGCCAGCAGCTTAGTAGGAACTAGCGGGGGGCTCCTCACCGGGGAGCTGTTTTTT

V gene: TRBV24-1
J gene: TRBJ2-2
D gene: .
clone size: .
CDR3 protein: CATSGPLTRGTGELFF
CDR3 DNA: TGTGCCACCAGTGGGCCCCTAACCAGGGGCACCGGGGAGCTGTTTTTT

V gene: TRBV5-3
J gene: TRBJ1-4
D gene: .
clone size: .
CDR3 protein: CARSLGRATNEKLFF
CDR3 DNA: TGTGCCAGAAGCTTGGGCAGGGCAACTAATGAAAAACTGTTTTTT

V gene: TRBV7-9
J gene: TRBJ1-3
D gene: .
clone size: few
CDR3 protein: CASSSGPSGNTIYF
CDR3 DNA: TGTGCCAGCAGCTCCGGGCCCTCTGGAAACACCATATATTTT

V gene: TRBV12-3/TRBV12-4
J gene: TRBJ1-4
D gene: .
clone size: once
CDR3 protein: CASSLESGEKLFF
CDR3 DNA: TGTGCCAGCAGTTTAGAGTCGGGTGAAAAACTGTTTTTT

V gene: TRBV5-1
J gene: TRBJ2-1
D gene: .
clone size: .
CDR3 protein: CASSRVVTRENEQFF
CDR3 DNA: TGCGCCAGCAGCCGGGTGGTAACCCGAGAAAATGAGCAGTTCTTC

V gene: TRBV29-1
J gene: TRBJ1-4
D gene: .
clone size: .
CDR3 protein: CSVRDTYEKLFF
CDR3 DNA: TGCAGCGTTCGGGACACTTACGAAAAACTGTTTTTT

V gene: TRBV5-1
J gene: TRBJ1-1
D gene: .
clone size: .
CDR3 protein: CASSLELLLNTEAFF
CDR3 DNA: TGCGCCAGCAGCTTGGAACTCTTATTGAACACTGAAGCTTTCTTT

V gene: TRBV6-7
J gene: TRBJ1-1
D gene: .
clone size: .
CDR3 protein: CASSYDSYSFF
CDR3 DNA: TGTGCCAGCAGTTACGACTCCTACTCTTTCTTT

V gene: TRBV6-4
J gene: TRBJ2-3
D gene: .
clone size: .
CDR3 protein: CASSGIPGWNTDTQYF
CDR3 DNA: TGTGCCAGCAGTGGGATCCCGGGGTGGAACACAGATACGCAGTATTTT

V gene: TRBV18
J gene: TRBJ2-3
D gene: TRBD1
clone size: .
CDR3 protein: CASSPSQGVVSTDTQYF
CDR3 DNA: TGTGCCAGCTCACCGTCGCAGGGGGTTGTAAGCACAGATACGCAGTATTTT

V gene: TRBV9
J gene: TRBJ2-6
D gene: .
clone size: .
CDR3 protein: CASSVLWSGANVLTF
CDR3 DNA: TGTGCCAGCAGCGTACTATGGTCCGGGGCCAACGTCCTGACTTTC

V gene: TRBV6-6
J gene: TRBJ2-3
D gene: TRBD2
clone size: .
CDR3 protein: CASSPHAGTSGSFADTQYF
CDR3 DNA: TGTGCCAGCAGTCCCCATGCCGGGACTAGCGGGAGTTTTGCAGATACGCAGTATTTT

V gene: TRBV4-2
J gene: TRBJ1-4
D gene: .
clone size: once
CDR3 protein: CASSQEGYPNEKLFF
CDR3 DNA: TGTGCCAGCAGCCAAGAAGGGTACCCGAATGAAAAACTGTTTTTT

V gene: TRBV18
J gene: TRBJ2-7
D gene: .
clone size: .
CDR3 protein: CASSPITQGTYEQYF
CDR3 DNA: TGTGCCAGCTCACCCATAACCCAGGGGACCTACGAGCAGTACTTC

V gene: TRBV10-3
J gene: TRBJ2-5
D gene: .
clone size: .
CDR3 protein: CAISADGGTQYF
CDR3 DNA: TGTGCCATCAGTGCCGACGGGGGGACCCAGTACTTC

V gene: TRBV5-1
J gene: TRBJ2-5
D gene: TRBD1
clone size: .
CDR3 protein: CASSPGAGGRETQYF
CDR3 DNA: TGCGCCAGCAGCCCCGGGGCAGGGGGCCGGGAGACCCAGTACTTC

V gene: TRBV19
J gene: TRBJ1-2
D gene: TRBD1
clone size: .
CDR3 protein: CASSTGTGVNYGYTF
CDR3 DNA: TGTGCCAGTAGTACTGGGACAGGGGTTAACTATGGCTACACCTTC